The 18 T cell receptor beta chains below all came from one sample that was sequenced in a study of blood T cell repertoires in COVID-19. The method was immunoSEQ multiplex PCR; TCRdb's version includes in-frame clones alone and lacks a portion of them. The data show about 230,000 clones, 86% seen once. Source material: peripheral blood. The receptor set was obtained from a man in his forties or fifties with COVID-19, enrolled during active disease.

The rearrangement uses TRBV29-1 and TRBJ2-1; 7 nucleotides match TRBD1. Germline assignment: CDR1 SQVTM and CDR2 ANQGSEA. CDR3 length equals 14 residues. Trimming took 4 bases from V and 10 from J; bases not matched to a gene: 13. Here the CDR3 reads CSVAVGTVVSEQFF. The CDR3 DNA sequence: TGCAGCGTTGCTGTCGGGACAGTGGTCTCGGAGCAGTTCTTC.

The CDR3 DNA reads TGTGCCAGCAGCTTAGAGCAGGGAAGGAAACTGTTTTTT. Protein sequence: CASSLEQGRKLFF. J is TRBJ1-4 and V is TRBV7-2, with a weak D call TRBD1 (5 bases). Germline CDR1 is SGHTA and CDR2 is FQGNSA. V was pared by 1 base and J by 11 bases, with 11 bases between. The CDR3 extends over 13 amino acids.

The CDR3 spells CASSVGTDTYGLHF. Here the CDR3 DNA reads TGTGCCAGCAGCGTCGGGACAGACACCTATGGGCTCCACTTT. The J gene is TRBJ1-6, the V gene TRBV9; 7 bases agree with TRBD1. V shed 2 bases, J shed 16 bases, and the junction held 12 bases outside the gene matches. CDR3 length: 14 amino acids. The germline CDR1 and CDR2 sequences are SGDLS and YYNGEE.

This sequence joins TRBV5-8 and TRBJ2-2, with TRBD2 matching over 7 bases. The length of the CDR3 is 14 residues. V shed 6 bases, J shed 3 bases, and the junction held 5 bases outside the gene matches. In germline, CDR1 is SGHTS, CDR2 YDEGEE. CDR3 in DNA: TGTGCCAGCAACACGGGGAGGGACACCGGGGAGCTGTTTTTT. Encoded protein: CASNTGRDTGELFF.

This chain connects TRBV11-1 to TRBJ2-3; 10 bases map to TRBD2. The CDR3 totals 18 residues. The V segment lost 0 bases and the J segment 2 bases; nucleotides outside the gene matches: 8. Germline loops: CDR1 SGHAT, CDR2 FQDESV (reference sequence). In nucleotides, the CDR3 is TGTGCCAGCAGCTTAGCGGTAATAGCGGGAGGCCTCACAGATACGCAGTATTTT. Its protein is CASSLAVIAGGLTDTQYF. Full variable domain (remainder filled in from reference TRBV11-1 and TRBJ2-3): EAEVAQSPRYKITEKSQAVAFWCDPISGHATLYWYRQILGQGPELLVQFQDESVVDDSQLPKDRFSAERLKGVDSTLKIQPAELGDSAMYLCASSLAVIAGGLTDTQYFGPGTRLTVL.

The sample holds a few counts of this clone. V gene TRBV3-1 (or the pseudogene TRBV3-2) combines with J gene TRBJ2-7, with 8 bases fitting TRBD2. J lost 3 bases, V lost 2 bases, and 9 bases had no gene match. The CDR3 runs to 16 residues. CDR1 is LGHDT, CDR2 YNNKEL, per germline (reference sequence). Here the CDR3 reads CASSQKSPSGFYEQYF. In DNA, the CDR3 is TGTGCCAGCAGCCAAAAATCGCCTAGCGGGTTCTACGAGCAGTACTTC.

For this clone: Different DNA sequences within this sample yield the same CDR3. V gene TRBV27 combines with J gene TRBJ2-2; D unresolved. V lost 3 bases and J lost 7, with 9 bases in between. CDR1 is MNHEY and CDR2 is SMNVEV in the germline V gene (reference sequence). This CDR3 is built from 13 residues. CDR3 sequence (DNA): TGTGCCAGCAGTTTCCGACCGGGCGGGGAGCTGTTTTTT. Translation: CASSFRPGGELFF.

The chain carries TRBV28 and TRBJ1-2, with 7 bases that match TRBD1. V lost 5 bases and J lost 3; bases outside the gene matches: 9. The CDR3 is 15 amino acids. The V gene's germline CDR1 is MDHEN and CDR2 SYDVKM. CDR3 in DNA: TGTGCCAGCAGTCTCCAGGGACAGCCGTACTATGGCTACACCTTC. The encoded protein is CASSLQGQPYYGYTF.

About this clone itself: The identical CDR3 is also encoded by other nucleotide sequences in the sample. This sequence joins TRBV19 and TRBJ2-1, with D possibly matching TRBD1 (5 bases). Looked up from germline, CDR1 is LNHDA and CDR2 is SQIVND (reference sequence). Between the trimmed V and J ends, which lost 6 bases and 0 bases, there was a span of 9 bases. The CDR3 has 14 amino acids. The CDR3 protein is CASSDSSSYNEQFF. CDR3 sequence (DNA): TGTGCCAGTAGCGACAGCAGCTCCTACAATGAGCAGTTCTTC.

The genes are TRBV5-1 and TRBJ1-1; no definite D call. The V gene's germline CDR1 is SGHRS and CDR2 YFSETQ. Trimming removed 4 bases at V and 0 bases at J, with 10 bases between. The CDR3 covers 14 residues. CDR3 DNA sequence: TGCGCCAGCAGCCCGTCCGGGGTGAACACTGAAGCTTTCTTT. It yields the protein CASSPSGVNTEAFF.

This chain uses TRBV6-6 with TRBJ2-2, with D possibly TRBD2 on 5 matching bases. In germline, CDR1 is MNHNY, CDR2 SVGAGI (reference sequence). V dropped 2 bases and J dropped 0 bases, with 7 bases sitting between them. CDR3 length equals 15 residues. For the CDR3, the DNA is TGTGCCAGCAGTTACAGCGGCGCGAACACCGGGGAGCTGTTTTTT. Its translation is CASSYSGANTGELFF.

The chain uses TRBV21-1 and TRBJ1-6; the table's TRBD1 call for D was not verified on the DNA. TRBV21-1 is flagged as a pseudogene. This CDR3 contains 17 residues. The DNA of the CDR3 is TGTGCCAGCAGCAAAGCCGGGACAGGGGATCGAGATTCACCCCTCCACTTT. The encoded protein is CASSKAGTGDRDSPLHF.

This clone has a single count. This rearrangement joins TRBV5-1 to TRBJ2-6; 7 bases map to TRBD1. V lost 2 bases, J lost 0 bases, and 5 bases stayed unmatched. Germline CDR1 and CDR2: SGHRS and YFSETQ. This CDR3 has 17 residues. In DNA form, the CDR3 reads TGCGCCAGCAGCTTAAGGACAGGCGACTCTGGGGCCAACGTCCTGACTTTC. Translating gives CASSLRTGDSGANVLTF.

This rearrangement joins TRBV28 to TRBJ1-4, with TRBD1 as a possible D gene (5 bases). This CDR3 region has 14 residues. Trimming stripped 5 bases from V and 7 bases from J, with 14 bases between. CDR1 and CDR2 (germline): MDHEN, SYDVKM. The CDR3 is CASSAGFWAEKLFF. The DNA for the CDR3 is TGTGCCAGCAGTGCAGGGTTCTGGGCTGAAAAACTGTTTTTT. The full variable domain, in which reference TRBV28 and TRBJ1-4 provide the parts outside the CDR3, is DVKVTQSSRYLVKRTGEKVFLECVQDMDHENMFWYRQDPGLGLRLIYFSYDVKMKEKGDIPEGYSVSREKKERFSLILESASTNQTSMYLCASSAGFWAEKLFFGSGTQLSVL.

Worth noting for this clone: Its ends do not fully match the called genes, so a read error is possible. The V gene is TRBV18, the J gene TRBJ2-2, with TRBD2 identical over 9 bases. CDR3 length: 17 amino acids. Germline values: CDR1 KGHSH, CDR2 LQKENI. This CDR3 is CASSPPVAGADTGELFF. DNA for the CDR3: TGTGCCAGCTCCCCACCGGTAGCGGGAGCGGACACCGGGGAGCTGTTTTTT. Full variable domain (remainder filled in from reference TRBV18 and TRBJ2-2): NAGVMQNPRHLVRRRGQEARLRCSPMKGHSHVYWYRQLPEEGLKFMVYLQKENIIDESGMPKERFSAEFPKEGPSILRIQQVVRGDSAAYFCASSPPVAGADTGELFFGEGSRLTVL.

In DNA, the CDR3 is TGTGCCAGCAGCTTAGAACCGGGACAGGGTTGGTCAGAAGCTTTCTTT. It specifies CASSLEPGQGWSEAFF. The chain is built from TRBV7-2 and TRBJ1-1; 9 bases fit TRBD1. This CDR3 has 16 residues. CDR1 and CDR2 (germline): SGHTA, FQGNSA. V was pared by 1 base and J by 8 bases, with 11 bases of the junction left unmatched.

The CDR3 DNA follows: TGTGCCAGCAGCTTAGTGCAGGGGAAGGGCCATCAGCCCCAGCATTTT. Its translation: CASSLVQGKGHQPQHF. The rearrangement joins TRBV7-2 to TRBJ1-5, with D possibly matching TRBD1 (6 bases). V lost 1 base to trimming and J lost 5 bases, with 15 bases between them. From germline, CDR1 is SGHTA and CDR2 FQGNSA. CDR3 length: 16 amino acids.

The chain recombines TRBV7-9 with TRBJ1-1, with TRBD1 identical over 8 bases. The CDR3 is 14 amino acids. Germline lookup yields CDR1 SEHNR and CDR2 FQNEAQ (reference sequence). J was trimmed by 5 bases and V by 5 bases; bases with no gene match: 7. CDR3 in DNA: TGTGCCAGCAGCCCCCCGTGGGACAGGACTGAAGCTTTCTTT. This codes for CASSPPWDRTEAFF.